This record concerns one T cell receptor (beta chain) sequence. The antigen it binds to is not known. No base-level quality is on record; no much larger clone is a single base apart. Trimming costs V 3 bases and J 4 bases, and their ends lie 10 bases apart. The CDR3 goes from the cysteine to the phenylalanine over 14 residues. CDR3 DNA is the only sequence kept; it has 42 bases, read in frame from the first base. CDR1 and CDR2, per the germline V gene, are SGHAT and FQNNGV. This record comes from a study of T-cell reconstitution after alpha-beta-depleted transplantation in children (dated by TCRdb to about 2016). Regarding the research as a whole: Using TCR repertoire profiling, the study quantitatively followed how T-cell immune reconstitution unfolded in children after TCRalphabeta/CD19-depleted allogeneic hematopoietic cell transplantation.

The method behind the library was PCR. The sequencer listed for this sample is Illumina HiSeq 2500. TCR library preparation used molecular barcoding, with unique molecular identifiers applied to normalize quantification of the TCRbeta repertoire. TCRdb's own reprocessing of the public reads used fastp at Q25 and MiXCR and kept productive beta chains. CDR3 protein duplicates are merged, each entry listing the most common genes and DNA. This sample comprises 230,000 or so distinct CDR3 sequences, around 12% of them detected only once. The top ten clones comprise 2% to 3% of the sample. This TCR was recovered from a human donor who donated a stem cell graft to a child with acute lymphoblastic leukemia. The material was PBMCs from the stem cell graft donor, obtained from the stem cell graft. This sequence uses TRBV11-2 and TRBJ2-1; possibly the D gene is TRBD2, per 5 matching bases. In nucleotides, the sequence is TGTGCCAGCAGCTTCATAGCGAGGTACAATGAGCAGTTCTTC. Translation gives CASSFIARYNEQFF.